The 22 T cell receptor beta chains below come from one sample, sequenced in a study of shared clonotypes between healthy human individuals. Clones were sequenced by immunoSEQ multiplex PCR, and TCRdb holds only the in-frame ones, with some missing. The profile shows fewer than 850,000 clones, 90% of them singletons. The sequencing input was memory CD8+ T cells from PBMCs. Subset described: CD45RO+ cells pooled with CCR7-negative TemRA cells. The receptors originated from a man younger than 30 in good health. Some clones in this sample may be carry-over from other donors' samples.

The chain employs TRBV27 and TRBJ1-4; 10 nucleotides line up with TRBD1. CDR1 and CDR2 (germline): MNHEY, SMNVEV (reference sequence). J lost 8 bases, V lost 3 bases, and 12 bases had no gene match. The CDR3 loop spans 17 amino acids. CDR3 amino acids: CASSFLSRGQGLEKLFF. In DNA, the CDR3 is TGTGCCAGCAGTTTCCTCAGCCGGGGACAGGGGTTAGAAAAACTGTTTTTT.

As concerns this clone: Other DNA sequences from this sample encode an identical CDR3 as well. This sequence joins TRBV29-1 and TRBJ2-7; D gene unclear. Trimming removed 0 bases at V and 1 base at J, with 4 bases between. The CDR3 contains 12 residues. The germline V gene has CDR1 SQVTM and CDR2 ANQGSEA. The CDR3 region is CSVEDRSYEQYF. The CDR3, as DNA: TGCAGCGTTGAAGACAGGTCCTACGAGCAGTACTTC.

The CDR3 sequence is CASSLRHRDSLPTYEQYF. The CDR3 region has the DNA TGTGCCAGCAGTTTAAGACACCGGGACTCTCTTCCAACCTACGAGCAGTACTTC. The rearrangement uses TRBV28 and TRBJ2-7, with D possibly being TRBD2 (6 bases). The germline V gene has CDR1 MDHEN and CDR2 SYDVKM. CDR3 length equals 18 residues. Trimming pared 2 bases from V and 2 bases from J, leaving 22 bases between.

The chain couples TRBV7-6 to TRBJ1-1; a weak D match, TRBD1 (5 bases). The CDR3 length is 13 residues. V was clipped by 5 bases and J by 6 bases, with 13 bases between them. CDR1 SGHVS and CDR2 FNYEAQ come from the germline V gene. Here the CDR3 DNA reads TGTGCCAGCAGCCCCGCGCCGGGGGCTGAAGCTTTCTTT. It is translated as CASSPAPGAEAFF.

This chain links TRBV2 with TRBJ2-7, with D unclear. V dropped 7 bases and J dropped 3 bases, with 16 bases sitting between them. CDR1 is SNHLY, CDR2 FYNNEI, per germline. There are 14 residues in the CDR3. The CDR3 nucleotides are TGTGCCAGCACGAGTTCATGGCGGAACTACGAGCAGTACTTC. Translating it yields CASTSSWRNYEQYF.

The chain is built from TRBV7-9 and TRBJ2-7, with 7 bases that match TRBD2. CDR1 is SEHNR, CDR2 FQNEAQ, per germline (reference sequence). The CDR3 is 15 amino acids. After removal of 0 bases from V and 4 bases from J, the junction contained 6 bases not matched to a gene. For the CDR3, the DNA is TGTGCCAGCAGCTTAGCTGGCGGGAGATGGTACGAGCAGTACTTC. Its translation is CASSLAGGRWYEQYF. The entire variable domain, with the rest obtained from reference TRBV7-9 and TRBJ2-7, is as follows: DTGVSQNPRHKITKRGQNVTFRCDPISEHNRLYWYRQTLGQGPEFLTYFQNEAQLEKSRLLSDRFSAERPKGSFSTLEIQRTEQGDSAMYLCASSLAGGRWYEQYFGPGTRLTVT.

The chain is built from TRBV4-2 and TRBJ2-7; possibly TRBD1 for D (6 bases). In germline, CDR1 is LGHNA, CDR2 YNFKEQ. The CDR3 is 16 residues long. Trimming took off 0 bases at V and 0 bases at J, with 12 bases between the two ends. CDR3 amino acids: CASSQEQGRRSYEQYF. The DNA for the CDR3 is TGTGCCAGCAGCCAAGAGCAGGGGCGCCGCTCCTACGAGCAGTACTTC.

The genes are TRBV10-3 and TRBJ2-7; D is unclear. CDR3 length equals 15 residues. Trimming left V 2 bases short and J 1 base short, with 12 bases between. CDR1 ENHRY and CDR2 SYGVKD come from the germline V gene. This CDR3 is CAISEGGFGSYEQYF. The CDR3 DNA reads as TGTGCCATCAGTGAGGGTGGTTTTGGGTCCTACGAGCAGTACTTC.

The V call is TRBV9, the J call TRBJ1-5; maybe TRBD1 (6 bases). This CDR3 comprises 15 residues. Trimming removed 4 bases at V and 1 base at J, with 12 bases between. CDR1 is SGDLS and CDR2 is YYNGEE in the germline V gene. In DNA form, the CDR3 reads TGTGCCAGCAGCAGCCGACAGGACAGCAATCAGCCCCAGCATTTT. It specifies CASSSRQDSNQPQHF.

The rearrangement links TRBV5-4 to TRBJ2-7, with D hard to call. The CDR3 runs to 13 residues. V was shortened by 4 bases and J by 2 bases, with 10 bases between the two germline ends. The germline gives CDR1 SGHNT, CDR2 YYREEE (reference sequence). CDR3 in DNA: TGTGCCAGCAGCCTGGGCCCCCCCTACGAGCAGTACTTC. Translating gives CASSLGPPYEQYF.

The chain joins TRBV27 to TRBJ2-3; 14 bases align to TRBD2. The CDR3 consists of 14 residues. The V segment lost 8 bases and the J segment 5 bases; nucleotides outside the gene matches: 3. The V gene's germline CDR1 is MNHEY and CDR2 SMNVEV (reference sequence). This CDR3 reads CASGGLAGVDTQYF. The CDR3 nucleotides read TGTGCCAGCGGGGGACTAGCGGGGGTAGATACGCAGTATTTT.

This chain joins TRBV7-9 and TRBJ2-2, with 10 bases lining up with TRBD1. This CDR3 region has 15 residues. The junction had 6 bases not matched to a gene; V was cut back by 4 bases and J by 7 bases. Germline V lookup: CDR1 SEHNR, CDR2 FQNEAQ (reference sequence). CDR3 sequence: CASSWGQGIFGELFF. The CDR3, as DNA: TGTGCCAGCAGCTGGGGACAGGGGATTTTCGGGGAGCTGTTTTTT.

The V gene is TRBV27, the J gene TRBJ1-2; D unresolved. The CDR3 covers 14 residues. CDR1 is MNHEY and CDR2 is SMNVEV in the germline V gene (reference sequence). V gave up 6 bases and J gave up 2 bases, with 13 bases separating them. CDR3 region: CASSFAVGNYGYTF. The CDR3 DNA is TGTGCCAGCAGCTTCGCGGTCGGGAACTATGGCTACACCTTC.

As regards this clone: Other DNA sequences in the sample encode the same CDR3. The genes are TRBV9 and TRBJ2-1; 14 bases match TRBD2. This CDR3 is built from 15 residues. Germline V CDR1 and CDR2: SGDLS, YYNGEE. The trim removed 2 bases at V and 8 bases at J, leaving 3 bases unmatched. As DNA, the CDR3 is TGTGCCAGCAGCGTGGGACTAGCGGGAGCCTATGAGCAGTTCTTC. Its protein product is CASSVGLAGAYEQFF.

V and J are TRBV28 and TRBJ2-7; D may be TRBD1 (6 bases). This CDR3 has 17 residues. Trimming pared 5 bases from V and 2 bases from J, leaving 22 bases between. CDR1 and CDR2 (germline): MDHEN, SYDVKM. CDR3: CASSPKGTIPRTYEQYF. CDR3 DNA: TGTGCCAGCAGTCCCAAAGGGACAATTCCAAGGACCTACGAGCAGTACTTC.

The rearrangement links TRBV5-1 to TRBJ2-2, with D unresolved. V shed 0 bases and J shed 0 bases, with 9 bases lying between them. Germline CDR1 is SGHRS and CDR2 is YFSETQ. The CDR3 contains 16 residues. The CDR3 spells CASSLARDSNTGELFF. CDR3 DNA: TGCGCCAGCAGCTTGGCTAGAGACTCGAACACCGGGGAGCTGTTTTTT.

With respect to this clone: The same CDR3 is also encoded by other DNA sequences in this sample. The chain carries TRBV19 and TRBJ1-5, with a possible D match to TRBD1 (5 bases). The CDR3 extends over 14 amino acids. V was cut by 2 bases and J by 2 bases, with 7 bases left in between. From germline, CDR1 is LNHDA and CDR2 SQIVND (reference sequence). Here the CDR3 reads CASSIRGGNQPQHF. CDR3 DNA: TGTGCCAGTAGTATAAGAGGGGGCAATCAGCCCCAGCATTTT.

The rearrangement links TRBV27 to TRBJ1-5; no firm D call. CDR1 and CDR2 from the germline V gene are MNHEY and SMNVEV (reference sequence). CDR3 length: 15 amino acids. Trimming pared 6 bases from V and 7 bases from J, leaving 19 bases between. The CDR3 spells CASSTNPSIRQPQHF. DNA of the CDR3: TGTGCCAGCAGCACCAACCCCAGTATACGACAGCCCCAGCATTTT.

This sequence joins TRBV13 and TRBJ2-7; 7 bases line up with TRBD2. V was clipped by 5 bases and J by 1 base; unmatched bases: 5. Germline V gene lookup returns CDR1 PRHDT and CDR2 FYEKMQ (reference sequence). The CDR3 totals 14 residues. CDR3 in amino acids: CASSPGGGSYEQYF. The DNA for the CDR3 is TGTGCCAGCAGCCCGGGCGGGGGATCCTACGAGCAGTACTTC.

The chain couples TRBV7-9 to TRBJ2-7; 7 positions agree with TRBD2. Germline CDR1 reads SEHNR; CDR2 reads FQNEAQ (reference sequence). The CDR3 contains 15 residues. The trim removed 4 bases at V and 2 bases at J, leaving 8 bases unmatched. The CDR3 nucleotides read TGTGCCAGCAGCTCTGGACTAGTTACACCCTACGAGCAGTACTTC. Translating gives CASSSGLVTPYEQYF.

This chain links TRBV27 with TRBJ2-2; 8 positions match TRBD1. There are 17 residues in the CDR3. Germline CDR1 is MNHEY and CDR2 is SMNVEV (reference sequence). The junction had 9 bases not matched to a gene; V was cut back by 0 bases and J by 6 bases. CDR3 region: CASSLSSGGDWAGELFF. In nucleotides, the CDR3 is TGTGCCAGCAGTTTATCATCAGGGGGCGATTGGGCCGGGGAGCTGTTTTTT.

This chain joins TRBV29-1 and TRBJ2-7; D not certain. The V end lost 1 base, the J end lost 4 bases, and 8 bases lay between the germline ends. This CDR3 comprises 12 residues. The germline gives CDR1 SQVTM, CDR2 ANQGSEA. DNA for the CDR3: TGCAGCGTTGAAGGGTCTGGGTACGAGCAGTACTTC. It specifies CSVEGSGYEQYF.